Here is one TCR beta chain with its context. This entry comes from a study of blood T cell repertoires in COVID-19. Looking at the study overall: COVID-19 samples from acute and convalescent phases originated in the United States, Italy and Spain. Sample material is recorded as cDNA or gDNA derived from T cells, B-cell-depleted T cells, or PBMCs.

The CDR3 totals 15 residues. Authors' data handling: Amplification from reference gene primers served as the basis for estimated nucleated cell counts. The data were produced by immunoSEQ multiplex PCR, yet TCRdb's version contains in-frame clones alone and is incomplete. The D gene and trimming were derived from the DNA, and the V and J assignments and clone size from that table. Of more than 95,000 clones in the sample, roughly 82% are singletons; the top ten hold about 4.8%. The source is a man aged 55-75 years with acute or convalescent COVID-19. The chain recombines TRBV21-1 with TRBJ2-7; the DNA was not used to check the table's D call, TRBD1. TRBV21-1 is shown as a pseudogene. Sequencing input: peripheral blood. CDR3 DNA: TGTGCCAGCAGCAAAGATGGACAGGGGCCCTACGAGCAGTACTTC. This sequence encodes CASSKDGQGPYEQYF.